This is a list of T cell receptor beta chains from one sample in a study of shared clonotypes between healthy human individuals. Assay used: immunoSEQ multiplex PCR; TCRdb lists only in-frame clones, some missing. Here the sample spans about 2.4 million clones, 93% being singletons. Sample: naive CD4+ T cells from PBMCs. These receptors were obtained from a man aged 18-30 years in good health. Some clones in this sample may be carry-over from other donors' samples. Both conserved end residues are part of each CDR3. D genes are given only for firm matches. Clone size is not always given. Where it is, it says once, few, many or a class for expanded clones.

v_gene	d_gene	j_gene	abundance	CDR3aa	CDR3nt
TRBV10-3	TRBD2	TRBJ2-5	-	CAISESGTSGRVPYF	TGTGCCATCAGTGAATCCGGGACTAGCGGGAGGGTCCCTTACTTC
TRBV30	-	TRBJ1-1	few	CAWSFRPRNTEAFF	TGTGCCTGGAGTTTCCGTCCTAGGAACACTGAAGCTTTCTTT
TRBV11-2	-	TRBJ2-5	-	CASSFQSSQETQYF	TGTGCCAGCAGTTTTCAATCCTCTCAAGAGACCCAGTACTTC
TRBV9	TRBD2	TRBJ2-1	-	CASSLGTSGSWGNEQFF	TGTGCCAGCAGCCTAGGGACTAGCGGGAGTTGGGGCAATGAGCAGTTCTTC
TRBV25-1	-	TRBJ1-3	-	CASSRGSSSGNTIYF	TGTGCCAGCAGTCGGGGCTCTTCCTCTGGAAACACCATATATTTT
TRBV5-5	-	TRBJ2-5	few	CASRLGRQPETQYF	TGTGCCAGCAGGTTGGGCCGTCAACCGGAGACCCAGTACTTC
TRBV2	-	TRBJ2-1	-	CASSESGNQFF	TGTGCCAGCAGTGAAAGTGGGAACCAGTTCTTC
TRBV5-1	TRBD2	TRBJ2-5	-	CASSVSGQETQYF	TGCGCCAGCAGTGTTAGCGGGCAAGAGACCCAGTACTTC
TRBV7-2	-	TRBJ2-5	-	CASSQGRVVETQYF	TGTGCCAGCAGCCAAGGAAGGGTTGTAGAGACCCAGTACTTC
TRBV5-1	-	TRBJ2-7	-	CASSLEGRTGGSPQYF	TGCGCCAGCAGCTTGGAAGGCCGCACCGGAGGCTCACCCCAGTACTTC
TRBV7-2	-	TRBJ1-5	-	CASSLGGGSHQPQHF	TGTGCCAGCAGCTTAGGGGGAGGGTCACATCAGCCCCAGCATTTT
TRBV5-1	-	TRBJ2-2	once	CASSLLNRAAGELFF	TGCGCCAGCAGCTTGCTTAACAGGGCGGCCGGGGAGCTGTTTTTT
TRBV30	-	TRBJ2-7	-	CAWKGLRGEQYF	TGTGCCTGGAAAGGGCTTAGGGGCGAGCAGTACTTC
TRBV28	-	TRBJ2-2	-	CASSRSPGELFF	TGTGCCAGCAGCAGAAGCCCCGGGGAGCTGTTTTTT
TRBV5-4	TRBD2	TRBJ2-7	-	CASSLRAGGLYEQYF	TGTGCCAGCAGCTTGCGGGCGGGAGGGCTCTACGAGCAGTACTTC
TRBV10-2	-	TRBJ1-3	few	CASSLDSLPYSGNTIYF	TGCGCCAGCAGTCTGGACAGCTTACCCTACTCTGGAAACACCATATATTTT
TRBV10-3	-	TRBJ2-2	-	CAISGFVSAANTGELFF	TGTGCCATCAGTGGTTTCGTATCGGCAGCGAACACCGGGGAGCTGTTTTTT
TRBV28	-	TRBJ2-1	-	CASSPPGFSYNEQFF	TGTGCCAGCAGCCCTCCAGGGTTCTCCTACAATGAGCAGTTCTTC
TRBV7-3	-	TRBJ2-3	-	CASSRGSAGVADTQYF	TGTGCCAGCAGTAGGGGATCGGCAGGGGTAGCCGATACGCAGTATTTT
TRBV7-2	TRBD1	TRBJ2-5	-	CASSPGDTSPTGGRQTQYF	TGTGCCAGCAGCCCGGGGGACACCAGTCCGACAGGGGGCAGGCAGACCCAGTACTTC
TRBV6-1	TRBD1	TRBJ1-5	-	CASSADRLRNQPQHF	TGTGCCAGCAGTGCGGACAGGCTACGCAATCAGCCCCAGCATTTT
TRBV5-1	-	TRBJ2-5	-	CASSWGVGRPAQETQYF	TGCGCCAGCAGCTGGGGGGTCGGCAGGCCGGCCCAAGAGACCCAGTACTTC
TRBV28	-	TRBJ2-7	-	CASSSLLAGKTYEQYF	TGTGCCAGCAGTTCCCTTTTGGCGGGAAAAACCTACGAGCAGTACTTC
TRBV7-2	TRBD2	TRBJ2-2	-	CASSLDSGGNTGELFF	TGTGCCAGCAGCTTGGATAGCGGGGGAAACACCGGGGAGCTGTTTTTT
TRBV5-1	-	TRBJ2-1	-	CASSLDGTVAYNEQFF	TGCGCCAGCAGCTTGGATGGGACGGTAGCCTACAATGAGCAGTTCTTC
TRBV5-4	-	TRBJ2-2	-	CASSGPWGTGELFF	TGTGCCAGCAGCGGCCCGTGGGGCACCGGGGAGCTGTTTTTT
TRBV28	TRBD2	TRBJ2-1	-	CASRVGLVALNEQFF	TGTGCCAGCAGGGTAGGACTAGTTGCCCTGAATGAGCAGTTCTTC
TRBV11-3	-	TRBJ2-2	-	CASSLVGGVPNTGELFF	TGTGCCAGCAGCTTAGTAGGGGGAGTCCCGAACACCGGGGAGCTGTTTTTT
TRBV7-6	TRBD2	TRBJ2-1	-	CASSPHPSGRAYNEQFF	TGTGCCAGCAGCCCCCACCCTAGCGGGAGGGCCTACAATGAGCAGTTCTTC
TRBV11-2	TRBD1	TRBJ1-1	-	CASSSGTGGSEAFF	TGTGCCAGCAGCTCTGGGACAGGGGGCTCTGAAGCTTTCTTT
TRBV20-1	-	TRBJ1-2	-	CSAPQGYGYTF	TGCAGTGCCCCACAGGGATATGGCTACACCTTC